The present T cell receptor beta chain was sequenced within a study of beta chain features in type 1 diabetes. V lost 5 bases and J 5 bases, leaving 19 bases between the germline ends. This CDR3 has 15 amino acids. Germline V CDR1 and CDR2: SGHTA, FQGNSA. Each donor gave one heparinised blood draw averaging around 120 mL. Sequenced material consisted of expressed TCRB transcripts (all of the isolated RNA was reverse transcribed). The repertoire was sequenced with immunoSEQ multiplex PCR; TCRdb's copy has only in-frame clones and lacks some. The profile shows around 300,000 clones, 14% of them singletons.

This chain uses TRBV7-2 with TRBJ2-7, with D perhaps TRBD2 (5 bases). The sequencing sample was made of central memory CD4+ T cells from blood. The TCR sequence derives from a man aged 25-45 years in good health. This CDR3 is CASSQWVWIGNEQYV. CDR3 DNA: TGTGCCAGCAGCCAATGGGTGTGGATCGGGAACGAGCAGTACGTC.